A selection of T cell receptor beta chains follows, all from one sample in a study of T cells in localized non-small cell lung cancer. Profiled with immunoSEQ multiplex PCR; TCRdb holds only in-frame clones, not every one. Among just over 70,000 clones, about nine tenths were seen once, and the ten largest hold less than 25%. Sequences were derived from peripheral blood, sampled before any cancer treatment. The origin of the receptors is a male donor at least 60 years old with stage III squamous cell lung carcinoma. CDR3s include the opening cysteine and the closing phenylalanine or tryptophan. The D gene is left open where the match is weak. Where a row states a size, it is once, few, many or the class of an expanded clone; other rows omit it.

V gene	J gene	D gene	clone size	CDR3 DNA	CDR3 protein
TRBV4-1	TRBJ2-3	TRBD1	once	TGCGCCAGCAGCCGAGTGGACAGGGCAGATACGCAGTATTTT	CASSRVDRADTQYF
TRBV18	TRBJ2-2	TRBD1	once	TGTGCCAGCTCATCGGGGACAGGGAGAACCGGGGAGCTGTTTTTT	CASSSGTGRTGELFF
TRBV6-4	TRBJ1-5	TRBD1	once	TGTGCCAGCAGTGAAGGGGGACAGGGTCAGCCCCAGCATTTT	CASSEGGQGQPQHF
TRBV7-7	TRBJ2-2	.	once	TGTGCCAGCAGCTTAAATGTGGGGCCGAACACCGGGGAGCTGTTTTTT	CASSLNVGPNTGELFF
TRBV21-1	TRBJ2-5	.	.	TGTGCCAGCAGCAAAAATCTCAGGGGACCGTACCAAGAGACCCAGTACTTC	CASSKNLRGPYQETQYF
TRBV5-5	TRBJ1-4	.	.	TGTGCCAGCACCGGGGGCGCAATTGAAGATGAAAAACTGTTTTTT	CASTGGAIEDEKLFF
TRBV19	TRBJ2-1	TRBD1	many	TGTGCCAGTAGTCCTGACAGGGGGGCTCTTAATGAGCAGTTCTTC	CASSPDRGALNEQFF
TRBV6-5	TRBJ2-1	TRBD2	.	TGTGCCAGCAGCACGACGGGGGGGGTTGAATATGAGCAGTTCTTC	CASSTTGGVEYEQFF
TRBV5-1	TRBJ1-1	.	.	TGCGCCAGCAGCTTGGGCAGGAACACTGAAGCTTTCTTT	CASSLGRNTEAFF
TRBV7-6	TRBJ1-5	.	.	TGTGCCAGCAGCCCCGCTGACAGTAATAGCAATCAGCCCCAGCATTTT	CASSPADSNSNQPQHF
TRBV7-6	TRBJ1-1	TRBD1	.	TGTGCCAGCAGCCCTCAGGGGGAAAACACTGAAGCTTTCTTT	CASSPQGENTEAFF
TRBV7-9	TRBJ1-4	TRBD1	once	TGTGCCAGCAGCTCACCCGGGACAGGGGGCCGACTGTTTTTT	CASSSPGTGGRLFF
TRBV6-5	TRBJ1-1	.	.	TGTGCCAGCATAACCCCCACTGAAGCTTTCTTT	CASITPTEAFF
TRBV28	TRBJ1-2	TRBD1	.	TGTGCCAGCAGCCTACAGGGGACTAATGGCTACACCTTC	CASSLQGTNGYTF
TRBV9	TRBJ2-5	.	.	TGTGCCAGCAGCGTAAGGGGGGGTGAGGAAGAGACCCAGTACTTC	CASSVRGGEEETQYF
TRBV29-1	TRBJ1-1	TRBD1	.	TGCAGCGTCGTAACAGGGGCCACTGAAGCTTTCTTT	CSVVTGATEAFF
TRBV2	TRBJ1-4	.	.	TGTGCCAGCAGTGTAGTTGAAAAACTGTTTTTT	CASSVVEKLFF
TRBV18	TRBJ2-2	TRBD1	.	TGTGCCAGCTCACAGGGGGCCACCACCGGGGAGCTGTTTTTT	CASSQGATTGELFF
TRBV5-1	TRBJ2-2	TRBD1	.	TGCGCCAGCAGCTCTGGGACAGGGAGGACCGGGGAGCTGTTTTTT	CASSSGTGRTGELFF
TRBV4-1	TRBJ2-1	.	once	TGCGCCAGCAGCGAGAACAATGAGCAGTTCTTC	CASSENNEQFF
TRBV7-2	TRBJ1-2	TRBD1	.	TGTGCCAGCAGCTTAGGGGACAGGGCAAGTCGTGGCTACACCTTC	CASSLGDRASRGYTF
TRBV10-3	TRBJ2-3	TRBD2	once	TGTGCCATCAGTGACGCGCGGGGGGCCACAGATACGCAGTATTTT	CAISDARGATDTQYF
TRBV5-5	TRBJ2-1	TRBD1	.	TGTGCCAGCAGCAACACAGGGGGTGAGCAGTTCTTC	CASSNTGGEQFF